What follows describes a single TCR beta chain. This sample was included in a study of technical replicates of blood from a few donors. Sequenced by immunoSEQ multiplex PCR; TCRdb stores in-frame clones only, minus some. The table records 55,000 to 65,000 clones, approximately 86% of them present only once. Trimming removed 1 base from V and 8 bases from J, with 15 bases in between. Looked up from germline, CDR1 is SEHNR and CDR2 is FQNEAQ (reference sequence). The CDR3 loop spans 15 amino acids. Sequencing was done on a sample of PBMCs. This receptor was identified in a human donor in good health. Some clones in this sample may be carry-over from other donors' samples. V usage is TRBV7-9 and J usage is TRBJ2-1; D might be TRBD2 (5 bases). The CDR3 DNA follows: TGTGCCAGCAGCTTAGGCCTAGCTTCCTCGGATGAGCAGTTCTTC. It codes for CASSLGLASSDEQFF.